These 3 T cell receptor beta chains originate from one sample sequenced in a study of memory CD4+ T cells and cytomegalovirus serostatus. The sort gate was single viable CD3+CD4+CD8-CD45RO+ cells for memory CD4+ T cells. TCRdb's table, derived via immunoSEQ multiplex PCR, lists solely in-frame clones and lacks some. Among about 42,000 clones listed, about three quarters were seen once. Sequenced material: memory CD4+ T cells from blood. The receptor source for this set is an adult in good health and CMV-seronegative.

This sequence joins TRBV7-2 and TRBJ2-5, with D unclear. Trimming took 6 bases from V and 5 from J, leaving 13 bases between them. The CDR3 length is 13 residues. Germline CDR1 is SGHTA and CDR2 is FQGNSA. CDR3 DNA sequence: TGTGCCAGCAGTCTATGGACCTGGGAGACCCAGTACTTC. Translation gives CASSLWTWETQYF.

This clone was seen a single time. This CDR3 reads CATRGPGVDTQYF. In nucleotides, the CDR3 is TGTGCCACCAGGGGCCCGGGGGTAGATACGCAGTATTTT. The chain has TRBV6-1 and TRBJ2-3, with D tentatively TRBD1 or TRBD2 (6 bases each). V dropped 10 bases and J dropped 5 bases, with 16 bases sitting between them. This CDR3 contains 13 residues. The germline V gene has CDR1 MNHNS and CDR2 SASEGT.

The chain employs TRBV5-1 and TRBJ2-2, with D perhaps TRBD1 or TRBD2 (5 bases each). This CDR3 spans 14 amino acids. The germline V and J ends were trimmed by 4 bases and 4 bases, with 11 bases remaining between them. CDR1 and CDR2 (germline): SGHRS, YFSETQ. CDR3 protein: CASSLLGGTGELFF. In DNA, the CDR3 is TGCGCCAGCAGCCTCCTTGGGGGCACCGGGGAGCTGTTTTTT.